Below, one T cell receptor beta chain is given with its context. What it binds is unknown. The germline V gene has CDR1 SGHTA and CDR2 FQGNSA. This CDR3 has 15 residues. V lost 4 bases and J lost 0, with 10 bases in between. This record comes from a study of shared clonotypes between healthy human individuals. The authors ran the assay at deep level. The quantity of DNA used in unsorted PBMC replicate PCRs was around 0.3 ug, corresponding to tens of thousands of T cell genomes. The method was immunoSEQ multiplex PCR; TCRdb's version includes in-frame clones alone and lacks a portion of them. The sample contains fewer than 650,000 clones, around 77% of which appear only once. Healthy HIV-negative adults with no recent acute infections or vaccinations were recruited as donors. General observations from the study: It was only blood that was sampled, and tissue repertoires likely differ.

J is TRBJ2-1 and V is TRBV7-2; D might be TRBD1 (6 bases). The receptor comes from a woman aged 40 to 50 in good health. Some clones in this sample may be carry-over from other donors' samples. The sequenced material came from PBMCs. The CDR3: CASSSDRNSYNEQFF. The CDR3 DNA follows: TGTGCCAGCAGCTCGGACAGAAACTCCTACAATGAGCAGTTCTTC.